Given below is one TCR beta chain in context. TCRdb re-called the RT-PCR reads with MiXCR, one entry per CDR3 protein. In the table there are around 530,000 distinct CDR3 sequences, approximately 17% of which are singletons. This sample was taken from a study of response to subunit inactivated influenza vaccine. Germline CDR1 is MDHEN and CDR2 is SYDVKM. CDR3 size: 15 residues. The germline V and J ends were trimmed by 2 bases and 0 bases, with 8 bases remaining between them. The sequence came from a man aged 50 to 69 who received an inactivated influenza vaccine. The chain recombines TRBV28 with TRBJ1-3; no clear D. This specimen was CD4+ T cells sorted from PBMCs, taken less than 25 months after vaccination. The CDR3 reads CASSLRLSSGNTIYF. Written as DNA, the CDR3 is TGTGCCAGCAGTTTAAGGCTGAGCTCTGGAAACACCATATATTTT.